A single sample is the source of the 21 T cell receptor beta chains below, sequenced in a study of shared clonotypes between healthy human individuals (TCRdb year 2020). Libraries were made using the immunoSEQ multiplex PCR assay. What TCRdb holds here is the immuneACCESS table cut down to in-frame rearrangements. Part of the clones is not present; checked against another copy, under half of the missing clones reflect an unresolved V gene, and the others are unexplained. This sample has 950,000 to 1,300,000 clones in its table, and about 70% of those were observed once. The ten largest clones take up about 1.5% of the sample. Sequenced material: memory CD4+ T cells sorted from blood. What the cell subset or site label conveys for this sample: CD45RA-negative fraction. The receptors here all came from a man between 18 and 29 years old in good health.

This clone has a handful of counts. The chain recombines TRBV6-5 with TRBJ2-3; maybe TRBD1 (7 bases). The V gene lost 3 bases and the J gene lost 1 base, with 14 bases spanning the gap. The germline V gene encodes CDR1 MNHEY and CDR2 SVGAGI. The CDR3 sequence is 16 residues long. The CDR3 sequence is CASSYQGGSRTDTQYF. CDR3 DNA: TGTGCCAGCAGTTATCAGGGGGGATCTCGCACAGATACGCAGTATTTT.

The chain is built from TRBV5-1 and TRBJ2-2, with no clear D. The V gene's germline CDR1 is SGHRS and CDR2 YFSETQ. The V end was cut by 0 bases, the J end by 5 bases, with 14 bases between. This CDR3 region has 16 residues. The CDR3 nucleotides read TGCGCCAGCAGCTTGGGCACCTTCCCCCTTACCGGGGAGCTGTTTTTT. This sequence encodes CASSLGTFPLTGELFF.

The rearrangement joins TRBV7-9 to TRBJ1-5; D possibly corresponds to TRBD1 (6 bases). This CDR3 region has 14 residues. CDR1 is SEHNR, CDR2 FQNEAQ, per germline (reference sequence). The V gene lost 3 bases and the J gene lost 3 bases, with 9 bases spanning the gap. CDR3 nucleotide sequence: TGTGCCAGCAGCTTTGCAGGGGACAATCAGCCCCAGCATTTT. Its protein product is CASSFAGDNQPQHF.

The V gene is TRBV29-1, the J gene TRBJ2-3; D remains unclear. Per germline, CDR1 SQVTM and CDR2 ANQGSEA. Trimming took 8 bases from V and 4 from J, leaving 16 bases between them. There are 13 residues in the CDR3. The CDR3 sequence is CSPLQMSADTQYF. The CDR3 region has the DNA TGCAGCCCACTTCAGATGTCCGCAGATACGCAGTATTTT.

The V call is TRBV9, the J call TRBJ2-7; 7 bases are a match to TRBD1. There are 14 residues in the CDR3. The J segment lost 5 bases and the V segment lost 0 bases, leaving 5 bases of the junction unmatched. Germline V CDR1 and CDR2: SGDLS, YYNGEE. The CDR3 loop is CASSVVPQGDEQYF. For the CDR3, the DNA is TGTGCCAGCAGCGTAGTACCTCAGGGGGACGAGCAGTACTTC.

V gene TRBV9 combines with J gene TRBJ1-1; 7 bases agree with TRBD1. V trimming: 0 bases; J trimming: 11 bases; junction bases outside the gene matches: 10. CDR3 length equals 14 residues. Germline V lookup: CDR1 SGDLS, CDR2 YYNGEE. The CDR3 protein is CASSVGPTGTDAFF. The DNA of the CDR3 is TGTGCCAGCAGCGTAGGCCCGACCGGGACAGATGCTTTCTTT.

The rearrangement links TRBV2 to TRBJ1-6; D unresolved. CDR1 is SNHLY, CDR2 FYNNEI, per germline. V shed 7 bases and J shed 0 bases, with 10 bases lying between them. This CDR3 contains 15 residues. The CDR3 bases are TGTGCCAGCACTTATCGGAGCTCCTATAATTCACCCCTCCACTTT. This encodes CASTYRSSYNSPLHF.

The chain joins TRBV7-2 to TRBJ1-2, with TRBD1 as a possible D gene (5 bases). V dropped 3 bases and J dropped 8 bases, with 19 bases sitting between them. Germline CDR1 and CDR2: SGHTA and FQGNSA. The CDR3 is 15 residues long. The DNA of the CDR3 is TGTGCCAGCAGCTTGCCGGGGCGTTCATTATGGGGCTACACCTTC. It encodes CASSLPGRSLWGYTF. The full variable domain, with the rest looked up from reference TRBV7-2 and TRBJ1-2, is GAGVSQSPSNKVTEKGKDVELRCDPISGHTALYWYRQSLGQGLEFLIYFQGNSAPDKSGLPSDRFSAERTGGSVSTLTIQRTQQEDSAVYLCASSLPGRSLWGYTFGSGTRLTVV.

The rearrangement uses TRBV10-3 and TRBJ1-5; maybe TRBD1 (6 bases). The CDR3 has 13 amino acids. The germline CDR1 and CDR2 sequences are ENHRY and SYGVKD. The V and J ends lost 9 bases and 0 bases respectively, with 9 bases between them. DNA for the CDR3: TGTGCCATACAGGGACATAGCAATCAGCCCCAGCATTTT. Translating gives CAIQGHSNQPQHF.

A word on this clone: Being one base from a much bigger clone, this may be a read error. Other DNA variants within this sample encode the same CDR3. This chain connects TRBV11-2 to TRBJ2-5; D ambiguous. Germline V gives CDR1 SGHAT, CDR2 FQNNGV. V was pared by 1 base and J by 2 bases, with 5 bases between. The CDR3 totals 13 residues. The CDR3 sequence is CASSLGQQETQYF. CDR3 bases: TGTGCCAGCAGCTTAGGTCAGCAAGAGACCCAGTACTTC.

The chain combines TRBV19 with TRBJ1-2; 12 bases line up with TRBD1. Germline V gene data show CDR1 as LNHDA and CDR2 as SQIVND (reference sequence). Trimming cost V 3 bases and J 2 bases; bases outside gene matches: 13. This CDR3 has 19 residues. CDR3 bases: TGTGCCAGTAGTATCTGGTCTTGGGACAGGGGGCGAAAGAACTATGGCTACACCTTC. Protein product: CASSIWSWDRGRKNYGYTF. The full variable domain, with the rest looked up from reference TRBV19 and TRBJ1-2, is DGGITQSPKYLFRKEGQNVTLSCEQNLNHDAMYWYRQDPGQGLRLIYYSQIVNDFQKGDIAEGYSVSREKKESFPLTVTSAQKNPTAFYLCASSIWSWDRGRKNYGYTFGSGTRLTVV.

The chain recombines TRBV18 with TRBJ2-7; D ambiguous. The CDR3 sequence is 13 residues long. V was clipped by 4 bases and J by 6 bases, with 13 bases between them. Germline assignment: CDR1 KGHSH and CDR2 LQKENI. The CDR3 sequence is CASSLSRVAEQYF. Here the CDR3 DNA reads TGTGCCAGCTCACTTTCCCGGGTGGCCGAGCAGTACTTC.

The V call is TRBV5-6, the J call TRBJ1-6; D perhaps matches TRBD1 (6 bases). Germline CDR1 SGHDT, CDR2 YYEEEE. Trimming pared 4 bases from V and 6 bases from J, leaving 11 bases between. CDR3 size: 14 residues. CDR3 coding DNA: TGTGCCAGCAGCCTCAGGGGATCTAATTCACCCCTCCACTTT. Translating it yields CASSLRGSNSPLHF.

The rearrangement links TRBV7-6 to TRBJ2-3, with 7 bases aligning to TRBD2. Germline lookup yields CDR1 SGHVS and CDR2 FNYEAQ. V was pared by 1 base and J by 4 bases, with 8 bases of the junction left unmatched. The CDR3 runs 16 residues. The CDR3 sequence is CASSLEAKRGPDTQYF. CDR3 in DNA: TGTGCCAGCAGCTTAGAGGCGAAGCGGGGCCCAGATACGCAGTATTTT.

This chain connects TRBV7-3 to TRBJ1-1; D unresolved. V lost 5 bases and J 5 bases, leaving 18 bases between the germline ends. Looked up from germline, CDR1 is SGHTA and CDR2 is FQGTGA. The CDR3 has 15 residues. The CDR3 here is CASSRGPDPGTEAFF. The CDR3 DNA follows: TGTGCCAGCAGCCGAGGTCCGGACCCTGGGACTGAAGCTTTCTTT.

Note on this clone: Other DNA sequences in the sample encode the same CDR3. The V call is TRBV20-1, the J call TRBJ2-1; perhaps D is TRBD1 or TRBD2 (5 bases each). Trimming left V 4 bases short and J 7 bases short, with 8 bases between. CDR1 is DFQATT and CDR2 is SNEGSKA in the germline V gene (reference sequence). The CDR3 length is 11 residues. The CDR3 DNA reads TGCAGTGCTACTGGGGGTAATGAGCAGTTCTTC. Translated, it gives CSATGGNEQFF.

J is TRBJ1-2 and V is TRBV5-1; no clear D. Per germline, CDR1 SGHRS and CDR2 YFSETQ. V was shortened by 4 bases and J by 6 bases, with 22 bases between the two germline ends. This CDR3 is built from 16 residues. The CDR3: CASSAGSTALDNGYTF. In nucleotides, the CDR3 is TGCGCCAGCAGCGCCGGTTCGACGGCGCTAGACAATGGCTACACCTTC.

The rearrangement joins TRBV7-2 to TRBJ1-6; D is unclear. The CDR3 consists of 13 residues. Germline assignment: CDR1 SGHTA and CDR2 FQGNSA. V was pared by 2 bases and J by 7 bases, with 6 bases between. The CDR3 loop is CASSLIENSPLHF. CDR3 nucleotides: TGTGCCAGCAGCTTAATCGAGAATTCACCCCTCCACTTT.

This chain uses TRBV7-9 with TRBJ2-3; tentatively, D is TRBD2 (6 bases). The CDR3 is 16 residues long. V lost 5 bases and J lost 3, with 18 bases in between. CDR1 and CDR2 (germline): SEHNR, FQNEAQ (reference sequence). The CDR3: CASSALLAMGTDTQYF. The DNA for the CDR3 is TGTGCCAGCAGCGCCCTCCTAGCGATGGGGACAGATACGCAGTATTTT.

This clone came up many times. Other nucleotide sequences in the sample specify the same CDR3. V usage is TRBV2 and J usage is TRBJ2-7; D gene unclear. From germline, CDR1 is SNHLY and CDR2 FYNNEI. Between the trimmed V and J ends, which lost 4 bases and 0 bases, there was a span of 4 bases. The CDR3 spans 12 residues. This CDR3 is CASSGDSYEQYF. In DNA form, the CDR3 reads TGTGCCAGCAGTGGTGACTCCTACGAGCAGTACTTC.

Comment on this clone: This specimen includes other DNA sequences encoding the same CDR3. V is TRBV30 and J is TRBJ1-1, with D unresolved. This CDR3 is built from 12 residues. Trimming took off 3 bases at V and 1 base at J, with 6 bases between the two ends. CDR1 is GTSNPN, CDR2 SVGIG, per germline (reference sequence). The CDR3 protein is CAWSRRNTEAFF. In nucleotides, the CDR3 is TGTGCCTGGAGCCGCAGGAACACTGAAGCTTTCTTT. Full variable domain (outside the CDR3, taken from reference TRBV30 and TRBJ1-1): SQTIHQWPATLVQPVGSPLSLECTVEGTSNPNLYWYRQAAGRGLQLLFYSVGIGQISSEVPQNLSASRPQDRQFILSSKKLLLSDSGFYLCAWSRRNTEAFFGQGTRLTVV.